These 28 T cell receptor beta chains came from one sample sequenced in a study of cytomegalovirus exposure and HLA in healthy donors. Libraries were prepared by immunoSEQ multiplex PCR; TCRdb keeps only in-frame clonotypes and omits some of them. The table records 55,000 to 65,000 clones, approximately 94% of them present only once. Sequencing was done on a sample of PBMCs. Receptors originate from a man between 18 and 29 years old in good health and CMV-seronegative.

V and J are TRBV7-2 and TRBJ2-5; the D gene is possibly TRBD2 (5 bases). V was cut by 7 bases and J by 5 bases, with 17 bases left in between. In germline, CDR1 is SGHTA, CDR2 FQGNSA. The CDR3 loop spans 14 amino acids. Here the CDR3 reads CASTLVGWEETQYF. In nucleotides, the CDR3 is TGTGCCAGCACCCTGGTCGGATGGGAGGAGACCCAGTACTTC.

V is TRBV9 and J is TRBJ2-4; D ambiguous. From germline, CDR1 is SGDLS and CDR2 YYNGEE. The CDR3 sequence is 15 residues long. Trimming cost V 0 bases and J 0 bases, with 7 bases left between them. Here the CDR3 reads CASSVATGAKNIQYF. For the CDR3, the DNA is TGTGCCAGCAGCGTAGCTACCGGAGCCAAAAACATTCAGTACTTC.

The J gene is TRBJ2-2, the V gene TRBV6-4; D gene uncertain. The germline V gene encodes CDR1 MRHNA and CDR2 SNTAGT. This CDR3 region has 13 residues. Trimming pared 3 bases from V and 6 bases from J, leaving 8 bases between. The CDR3 here is CASSDLRAGELFF. For the CDR3, the DNA is TGTGCCAGCAGTGATTTACGGGCCGGGGAGCTGTTTTTT.

This chain uses TRBV19 with TRBJ1-2; D gene unclear. The CDR3 contains 13 residues. The V gene's germline CDR1 is LNHDA and CDR2 SQIVND (reference sequence). V was shortened by 9 bases and J by 8 bases, with 19 bases between the two germline ends. The CDR3 protein is CASADRGKRGYTF. The CDR3 DNA reads as TGTGCCAGCGCGGACCGGGGAAAACGGGGCTACACCTTC.

The chain links TRBV19 to TRBJ2-3; tentatively, D is TRBD2 (6 bases). The CDR3 is made up of 11 amino acids. Germline V gives CDR1 LNHDA, CDR2 SQIVND (reference sequence). V lost 10 bases, J lost 8 bases, and 13 bases lay in between. CDR3 coding DNA: TGTGCCACCCATAGCGGTAGTACGCAGTATTTT. Its translation: CATHSGSTQYF.

In this sample, this clone turned up a few times. V and J are TRBV6-5 and TRBJ2-1; TRBD1 matches 8 bases. This CDR3 has 14 residues. V lost 6 bases to trimming and J lost 2 bases; unmatched junction nucleotides: 3. The germline gives CDR1 MNHEY, CDR2 SVGAGI. For the CDR3, the DNA is TGTGCCAGCAGAGCAGGGGGCACCTACAATGAGCAGTTCTTC. Protein: CASRAGGTYNEQFF.

The chain combines TRBV18 with TRBJ2-1; 7 nucleotides align to TRBD1. The CDR3 contains 17 residues. V dropped 3 bases and J dropped 3; count of bases not matched to a gene: 11. CDR1 KGHSH and CDR2 LQKENI come from the germline V gene. In DNA form, the CDR3 reads TGTGCCAGCTCACCGGGGCTGGCAGACAGGGACTACAATGAGCAGTTCTTC. It translates to CASSPGLADRDYNEQFF. The whole variable domain, filled in from reference TRBV18 and TRBJ2-1, reads NAGVMQNPRHLVRRRGQEARLRCSPMKGHSHVYWYRQLPEEGLKFMVYLQKENIIDESGMPKERFSAEFPKEGPSILRIQQVVRGDSAAYFCASSPGLADRDYNEQFFGPGTRLTVL.

Only one count was recorded for this clone. This rearrangement joins TRBV9 to TRBJ2-7, with D perhaps matching TRBD2 (5 bases). The CDR3 has 14 residues. Deletions cut 0 bases from V and 6 bases from J, with 13 bases between. Germline V lookup: CDR1 SGDLS, CDR2 YYNGEE. The CDR3 coding sequence is TGTGCCAGCAGCGTAGCAATCATGGGAGCCGAGCAGTACTTC. Encoded protein: CASSVAIMGAEQYF.

This clone was detected only a few times. The chain combines TRBV27 with TRBJ1-4, with TRBD1 matching 8 bases. The germline V gene has CDR1 MNHEY and CDR2 SMNVEV (reference sequence). CDR3 length equals 17 residues. V shed 5 bases, J shed 2 bases, and the junction held 10 bases outside the gene matches. CDR3 DNA sequence: TGTGCCAGCAGTCCTAGACAGGGGAGTACTACTAATGAAAAACTGTTTTTT. This codes for CASSPRQGSTTNEKLFF.

This sequence joins TRBV19 and TRBJ1-1; D not resolved. The CDR3 consists of 14 residues. Germline V gives CDR1 LNHDA, CDR2 SQIVND (reference sequence). V was cut by 5 bases and J by 2 bases, with 12 bases left in between. The CDR3 protein is CASSAWSGNTEAFF. The CDR3 region has the DNA TGTGCCAGTAGTGCCTGGAGCGGTAACACTGAAGCTTTCTTT.

This clone was seen a few times. The chain joins TRBV7-2 to TRBJ1-2; tentative D call: TRBD1 (6 bases). Germline values: CDR1 SGHTA, CDR2 FQGNSA. The CDR3 has 14 residues. Deletions cut 3 bases from V and 3 bases from J, with 11 bases between. In DNA form, the CDR3 reads TGTGCCAGCAGCTTGGGGGCCGGCGACTATGGCTACACCTTC. Amino acids: CASSLGAGDYGYTF. The whole variable domain, filled in from reference TRBV7-2 and TRBJ1-2, reads GAGVSQSPSNKVTEKGKDVELRCDPISGHTALYWYRQSLGQGLEFLIYFQGNSAPDKSGLPSDRFSAERTGGSVSTLTIQRTQQEDSAVYLCASSLGAGDYGYTFGSGTRLTVV.

CDR3 sequence (DNA): TGCGCCAGCAGCTTGCCTAGCGGGGGCTACACAGATACGCAGTATTTT. Amino acids: CASSLPSGGYTDTQYF. This chain connects TRBV5-1 to TRBJ2-3; 10 bases match TRBD2. The CDR3 extends over 16 amino acids. CDR1 is SGHRS and CDR2 is YFSETQ in the germline V gene. V shed 1 base and J 2 bases; nucleotides not matched to a gene: 4.

The chain has TRBV19 and TRBJ1-5; TRBD1 might be the D (5 bases). The V gene's germline CDR1 is LNHDA and CDR2 SQIVND (reference sequence). Trimming took 7 bases from V and 4 from J, leaving 20 bases between them. This CDR3 region has 16 residues. The CDR3 DNA sequence: TGTGCCAGTATCGAGCCGGGACTAGAGTTAAATCAGCCCCAGCATTTT. Amino acids: CASIEPGLELNQPQHF.

J is TRBJ2-1 and V is TRBV11-2; possibly TRBD2 for D (6 bases). Germline CDR1 reads SGHAT; CDR2 reads FQNNGV. The CDR3 is 14 amino acids. Trimming took off 7 bases at V and 4 bases at J, with 14 bases between the two ends. The CDR3 DNA follows: TGTGCCAGCAAGGGTGCGGGGTATTACAATGAGCAGTTCTTC. This gives the protein CASKGAGYYNEQFF.

This chain connects TRBV7-8 to TRBJ2-7, with TRBD1 as a possible D gene (6 bases). V was trimmed by 4 bases and J by 3 bases, leaving 16 bases between them. The CDR3 contains 15 residues. The germline CDR1 and CDR2 sequences are SGHVS and FQNEAQ. CDR3 protein: CASSSSAGTLYEQYF. The CDR3 nucleotides read TGTGCCAGCAGCTCGTCCGCCGGGACACTCTACGAGCAGTACTTC.

V usage is TRBV19 and J usage is TRBJ2-7, with TRBD1 as a possible D gene (5 bases). Looked up from germline, CDR1 is LNHDA and CDR2 is SQIVND (reference sequence). This CDR3 contains 15 residues. Trimming left V 3 bases short and J 2 bases short, with 14 bases between. CDR3 loop: CASSMRQGLTYEQYF. For the CDR3, the DNA is TGTGCCAGTAGTATGAGGCAGGGTCTAACCTACGAGCAGTACTTC. Filled out from reference TRBV19 and TRBJ2-7, the complete variable domain reads DGGITQSPKYLFRKEGQNVTLSCEQNLNHDAMYWYRQDPGQGLRLIYYSQIVNDFQKGDIAEGYSVSREKKESFPLTVTSAQKNPTAFYLCASSMRQGLTYEQYFGPGTRLTVT.

The chain uses TRBV5-1 and TRBJ2-2, with 8 nucleotides matching TRBD2. V lost 2 bases to trimming and J lost 6 bases; unmatched junction nucleotides: 6. CDR1 is SGHRS and CDR2 is YFSETQ in the germline V gene. The CDR3 runs to 15 residues. The CDR3 DNA reads TGCGCCAGCAGCTTTTCTCGGGAGGGCCCCGGGGAGCTGTTTTTT. It codes for CASSFSREGPGELFF. Supplemented by reference TRBV5-1 and TRBJ2-2, the full variable domain reads KAGVTQTPRYLIKTRGQQVTLSCSPISGHRSVSWYQQTPGQGLQFLFEYFSETQRNKGNFPGRFSGRQFSNSRSEMNVSTLELGDSALYLCASSFSREGPGELFFGEGSRLTVL.

This clone was seen once. The chain is built from TRBV5-1 and TRBJ2-7; possibly TRBD2 for D (6 bases). The V end was cut by 4 bases, the J end by 4 bases, with 9 bases between. The germline V gene has CDR1 SGHRS and CDR2 YFSETQ. There are 12 residues in the CDR3. In DNA, the CDR3 is TGCGCCAGCAGCGACCGGGGGTACGAGCAGTACTTC. Its protein product is CASSDRGYEQYF.

This sequence joins TRBV4-3 and TRBJ1-1; a possible D gene is TRBD1 (5 bases). The ends were cut back, 0 bases at V and 2 bases at J, with 13 bases in the middle. Germline lookup yields CDR1 LGHNA and CDR2 YSLEER. The CDR3 contains 16 residues. DNA of the CDR3: TGCGCCAGCAGCCAAGAATTCAGGCAGGGAAACACTGAAGCTTTCTTT. Encoded protein: CASSQEFRQGNTEAFF.

The chain uses TRBV2 and TRBJ2-1; D gene unclear. V was cut by 1 base and J by 6 bases, with 13 bases left in between. In germline, CDR1 is SNHLY, CDR2 FYNNEI. CDR3 length equals 15 residues. For the CDR3, the DNA is TGTGCCAGCAGTGAAGTGCCGCACTCCCGCAATGAGCAGTTCTTC. It encodes CASSEVPHSRNEQFF.

This rearrangement joins TRBV4-3 to TRBJ1-4, with 9 nucleotides matching TRBD1. This CDR3 region has 16 residues. CDR1 and CDR2 (germline): LGHNA, YSLEER. V lost 4 bases, J lost 0 bases, and 3 bases stayed unmatched. In nucleotides, the CDR3 is TGCGCCAGCAGCCGGACAGGGGCCTCAACTAATGAAAAACTGTTTTTT. Encoded protein: CASSRTGASTNEKLFF.

In this sample, this clone turned up a few times. The rearrangement joins TRBV6-5 to TRBJ1-3; 7 positions match TRBD1. Germline V lookup: CDR1 MNHEY, CDR2 SVGAGI. J gave up 4 bases and V 2 bases, and 8 bases lay outside the gene matches. The CDR3 contains 16 residues. The CDR3: CASSYRQGEFGNTIYF. DNA for the CDR3: TGTGCCAGCAGTTACAGACAGGGCGAGTTCGGAAACACCATATATTTT.

The V call is TRBV9, the J call TRBJ2-3; unclear D gene. Trimming removed 0 bases from V and 0 bases from J, with 8 bases in between. The CDR3 length is 15 residues. The germline gives CDR1 SGDLS, CDR2 YYNGEE. The CDR3 reads CASSVDALSTDTQYF. Written as DNA, the CDR3 is TGTGCCAGCAGCGTAGATGCCCTAAGCACAGATACGCAGTATTTT. Full variable domain (missing parts from reference TRBV9 and TRBJ2-3): DSGVTQTPKHLITATGQRVTLRCSPRSGDLSVYWYQQSLDQGLQFLIQYYNGEERAKGNILERFSAQQFPDLHSELNLSSLELGDSALYFCASSVDALSTDTQYFGPGTRLTVL.

The chain combines TRBV28 with TRBJ2-7; D may be TRBD2 (7 bases). Germline CDR1 and CDR2: MDHEN and SYDVKM. This CDR3 has 14 residues. V lost 6 bases and J 1 base, leaving 13 bases between the germline ends. The CDR3 coding sequence is TGTGCCAGCAGAGTCCGGGGGGCATCCTACGAGCAGTACTTC. Its protein is CASRVRGASYEQYF.

V gene TRBV5-1 combines with J gene TRBJ2-1; perhaps TRBD2 as D (6 bases). Germline CDR1 is SGHRS and CDR2 is YFSETQ. With 5 bases removed from V and 8 bases from J, the gap between germline ends came to 20 bases. This CDR3 is built from 15 residues. The CDR3 sequence is CASRLRRLESDEQFF. CDR3 coding DNA: TGCGCCAGCAGGTTACGGAGACTAGAAAGTGATGAGCAGTTCTTC.

The chain uses TRBV28 and TRBJ1-2; D not certain. Per the germline V gene, CDR1 is MDHEN and CDR2 is SYDVKM. The CDR3 contains 15 residues. The V and J ends lost 6 bases and 6 bases respectively, with 20 bases between them. This chain's CDR3 is CASRVGQRIFHGYTF. DNA of the CDR3: TGTGCCAGCAGGGTTGGGCAGAGAATTTTTCATGGCTACACCTTC.

This clone is a singleton in its sample. CDR3 sequence: CASSLVPSSDEQYF. Here the CDR3 DNA reads TGCGCCAGCAGCTTGGTCCCGAGCTCGGACGAGCAGTACTTC. The chain joins TRBV5-1 to TRBJ2-7; D gene ambiguous. CDR1 is SGHRS, CDR2 YFSETQ, per germline. The CDR3 runs 14 residues. V shed 0 bases and J shed 5 bases, with 12 bases lying between them.

The V and J genes are TRBV2 and TRBJ2-1; a possible D gene is TRBD2 (5 bases). The V end lost 3 bases, the J end lost 0 bases, and 12 bases lay between the germline ends. CDR3 length equals 16 residues. Germline V gene lookup returns CDR1 SNHLY and CDR2 FYNNEI. In DNA, the CDR3 is TGTGCCAGCAGTGACCGGGGAGCGAGCTCCTACAATGAGCAGTTCTTC. Protein sequence: CASSDRGASSYNEQFF.